The 12 T cell receptor beta chains in this list originate from one sample, sequenced in a study of blood T cell repertoires in COVID-19. TCRdb's copy holds only in-frame clones and misses some; the assay was immunoSEQ multiplex PCR. The sample comprises around 51,000 clones, around nine tenths of which are singletons, and approximately 4.9% rests with the top ten. Sequencing was done on a sample of peripheral blood. Receptors were obtained from a man aged 65 to 85 with acute or convalescent COVID-19.

This clone appeared a single time. The V and J genes are TRBV18 and TRBJ2-3, with unresolved D. Trimming took off 5 bases at V and 0 bases at J, with 12 bases between the two ends. This CDR3 is built from 15 residues. In germline, CDR1 is KGHSH, CDR2 LQKENI. The CDR3 loop is CASSSTPTSTDTQYF. The CDR3 region has the DNA TGTGCCAGCTCATCTACCCCCACTAGCACAGATACGCAGTATTTT.

The chain carries TRBV27 and TRBJ2-2, with 8 bases identical to TRBD1. This CDR3 is built from 15 residues. V lost 5 bases, J lost 4 bases, and 6 bases stayed unmatched. The germline V gene encodes CDR1 MNHEY and CDR2 SMNVEV (reference sequence). This chain's CDR3 is CASSPQGARTGELFF. DNA of the CDR3: TGTGCCAGCAGTCCGCAGGGGGCGCGCACCGGGGAGCTGTTTTTT.

The chain employs TRBV5-5 and TRBJ1-2; 8 bases line up with TRBD1. V lost 5 bases to trimming and J lost 6 bases; unmatched junction nucleotides: 9. CDR1 SGHKS and CDR2 YYEKEE come from the germline V gene (reference sequence). The CDR3 sequence is 14 residues long. The CDR3 nucleotides are TGTGCCAGCAGTTATGTGACAGGGGCTAATGGCTACACCTTC. Its protein is CASSYVTGANGYTF.

J is TRBJ2-5 and V is TRBV2; 10 bases agree with TRBD1. The V segment lost 6 bases and the J segment 3 bases; nucleotides outside the gene matches: 13. CDR3 length: 17 residues. The germline V gene encodes CDR1 SNHLY and CDR2 FYNNEI. CDR3 in DNA: TGTGCCAGCAGCATCCCGGGACAGGGGATAGCAGAAGAGACCCAGTACTTC. Translating it yields CASSIPGQGIAEETQYF.

The chain carries TRBV7-9 and TRBJ1-3; D possibly corresponds to TRBD1 (5 bases). Per the germline V gene, CDR1 is SEHNR and CDR2 is FQNEAQ (reference sequence). V lost 3 bases, J lost 0 bases, and 9 bases lay in between. This CDR3 is built from 15 residues. CDR3 amino acids: CASSFYRGSGNTIYF. CDR3 DNA sequence: TGTGCCAGCAGCTTCTATAGGGGCTCTGGAAACACCATATATTTT.

This chain links TRBV29-1 with TRBJ2-4; 9 nucleotides align to TRBD1. V lost 4 bases to trimming and J lost 2 bases; unmatched junction nucleotides: 9. The CDR3 length is 16 residues. Germline values: CDR1 SQVTM, CDR2 ANQGSEA. The CDR3 protein is CSVVTPGQGTKNIQYF. CDR3 DNA: TGCAGCGTTGTGACACCGGGACAGGGAACCAAAAACATTCAGTACTTC.

The chain recombines TRBV28 with TRBJ1-6; D is perhaps TRBD1 (6 bases). V was pared by 8 bases and J by 6 bases, with 14 bases between. The CDR3 consists of 14 residues. Germline V CDR1 and CDR2: MDHEN, SYDVKM. The DNA of the CDR3 is TGTGCCAGCGTGCCGGGACATCTTAATTCACCCCTCCACTTT. Protein product: CASVPGHLNSPLHF.

There are a few counts of this clone. The chain recombines TRBV18 with TRBJ1-2; D gene unclear. The CDR3 runs to 14 residues. CDR1 and CDR2 from the germline V gene are KGHSH and LQKENI. V lost 0 bases, J lost 5 bases, and 10 bases lay in between. DNA for the CDR3: TGTGCCAGCTCACCACCGGTAGCCCCATATGGCTACACCTTC. This codes for CASSPPVAPYGYTF.

The rearrangement links TRBV30 to TRBJ1-5, with 7 bases identical to TRBD1. Germline values: CDR1 GTSNPN, CDR2 SVGIG (reference sequence). The length of the CDR3 is 17 residues. V lost 2 bases to trimming and J lost 2 bases; unmatched junction nucleotides: 12. The DNA of the CDR3 is TGTGCCTGGAGTCGGGACAGAGGAACGATAGGCAATCAGCCCCAGCATTTT. Amino acid sequence: CAWSRDRGTIGNQPQHF.

This clone has a single count. This sequence joins TRBV7-6 and TRBJ1-1; D is possibly TRBD1 (6 bases). CDR3 size: 16 residues. Germline values: CDR1 SGHVS, CDR2 FNYEAQ. V was clipped by 5 bases and J by 0 bases, with 16 bases between them. The CDR3 bases are TGTGCCAGCAGCCTCGCTGCGACAGGCATGAACACTGAAGCTTTCTTT. This translates into CASSLAATGMNTEAFF.

The chain couples TRBV7-2 to TRBJ2-7, with 7 bases matching TRBD2. The length of the CDR3 is 15 residues. CDR1 is SGHTA, CDR2 FQGNSA, per germline. The trim removed 4 bases at V and 0 bases at J, leaving 6 bases unmatched. CDR3 sequence: CASSSWGGSSYEQYF. In DNA form, the CDR3 reads TGTGCCAGCAGCTCCTGGGGAGGGAGCTCCTACGAGCAGTACTTC.

The chain links TRBV18 to TRBJ1-4, with 9 bases fitting TRBD1. Germline V gene data show CDR1 as KGHSH and CDR2 as LQKENI. V dropped 5 bases and J dropped 8; count of bases not matched to a gene: 6. CDR3 length: 14 amino acids. The CDR3 DNA reads as TGTGCCAGCTCAGCGGGACAGGGAGGCGAAAAACTGTTTTTT. Protein product: CASSAGQGGEKLFF.